These 29 T cell receptor beta chains share one sample of origin, sequenced in a study of T-cell memory formation after mild COVID-19. TCRdb processed the 5' RACE reads anew with MiXCR; each CDR3 protein has one entry. The sample shows 400,000 to 500,000 distinct CDR3 sequences, around 20% of them seen only once. Sequenced material: PBMCs or a T cell subset sorted from them (not recorded which). The receptor set was obtained from an adult woman who had mild COVID-19 (a few samples of this study predate the infection). Cell type and time point are not known.

This clonotype has more than one count but fewer than ten. The chain is built from TRBV9 and TRBJ2-7; D ambiguous. CDR3 length: 13 residues. Trimming removed 0 bases from V and 6 bases from J, with 10 bases in between. Germline-derived CDR1 and CDR2 are SGDLS and YYNGEE. The CDR3 loop is CASSVAPTREQYF. CDR3 in DNA: TGTGCCAGCAGCGTAGCGCCGACCCGCGAGCAGTACTTC.

This clonotype was picked up a small number of times. The CDR3 sequence is CASSSHRVGQPQHF. Written as DNA, the CDR3 is TGTGCCAGCAGTTCCCACAGGGTCGGTCAGCCCCAGCATTTT. The chain is built from TRBV27 and TRBJ1-5, with D possibly TRBD1 on 6 matching bases. The ends were cut back, 4 bases at V and 6 bases at J, with 13 bases in the middle. The germline V gene has CDR1 MNHEY and CDR2 SMNVEV (reference sequence). The CDR3 has 14 residues.

This clonotype came up a few times. CDR3 region: CASSQAYRDNQPQHF. The CDR3 nucleotides read TGTGCCAGCAGCCAGGCCTACAGGGACAATCAGCCCCAGCATTTT. The chain couples TRBV4-2 to TRBJ1-5; maybe TRBD1 (6 bases). Germline assignment: CDR1 LGHNA and CDR2 YNFKEQ. The V and J ends lost 3 bases and 3 bases respectively, with 12 bases between them. The CDR3 extends over 15 amino acids.

This chain joins TRBV5-1 and TRBJ2-3; a possible D gene is TRBD2 (6 bases). This CDR3 has 18 amino acids. Germline V gene sequence: CDR1 SGHRS, CDR2 YFSETQ. The ends were cut back, 2 bases at V and 4 bases at J, with 23 bases in the middle. The CDR3 sequence is CASSFEPLGGFASDTQYF. Here the CDR3 DNA reads TGCGCCAGCAGCTTTGAACCTCTGGGGGGATTTGCGTCAGATACGCAGTATTTT.

The chain is built from TRBV20-1 and TRBJ2-7, with TRBD2 identical over 11 bases. CDR3 length equals 15 residues. Germline CDR1 reads DFQATT; CDR2 reads SNEGSKA (reference sequence). The V segment lost 3 bases and the J segment 6 bases; nucleotides outside the gene matches: 10. The CDR3 DNA reads TGCAGTGCTAGGGCCGGCGGTAGCGGGAGGGTCGAGCAGTACTTC. Its protein is CSARAGGSGRVEQYF.

This clonotype was observed a handful of times. This sequence joins TRBV30 and TRBJ2-7; TRBD1 aligns across 7 bases. CDR1 and CDR2 from the germline V gene are GTSNPN and SVGIG (reference sequence). The CDR3 totals 12 residues. Trimming at V came to 5 bases and at J to 1 base, leaving 2 bases not matched to a gene. The CDR3 sequence is CAWGRGSYEQYF. As DNA, the CDR3 is TGTGCCTGGGGCAGGGGGTCCTACGAGCAGTACTTC.

The chain links TRBV30 to TRBJ2-7; perhaps TRBD1 as D (6 bases). Germline CDR1 reads GTSNPN; CDR2 reads SVGIG (reference sequence). The CDR3 spans 16 residues. V gave up 2 bases and J gave up 2 bases, with 19 bases separating them. This chain's CDR3 is CAWSTRQGRRPYEQYF. Here the CDR3 DNA reads TGTGCCTGGAGTACCCGCCAGGGGCGTCGGCCCTACGAGCAGTACTTC.

This clonotype was seen a handful of times. This chain uses TRBV7-2 with TRBJ1-2; 7 nucleotides match TRBD1. Trimming removed 1 base from V and 6 bases from J; junction bases left unmatched: 5. Germline V CDR1 and CDR2: SGHTA, FQGNSA. The CDR3 is 14 residues long. The CDR3: CASSLGDSLDGYTF. DNA of the CDR3: TGTGCCAGCAGCTTAGGGGACAGCCTAGATGGCTACACCTTC.

The chain carries TRBV4-3 and TRBJ2-5; D tentatively fits TRBD1 or TRBD2 (6 bases each). Germline V CDR1 and CDR2: LGHNA, YSLEER. The V gene lost 0 bases and the J gene lost 5 bases, with 13 bases spanning the gap. The CDR3 sequence is 15 residues long. CDR3 sequence (DNA): TGCGCCAGCAGCCAAGAGAGGGGGGTCCGGGAGACCCAGTACTTC. Translation gives CASSQERGVRETQYF.

This sequence joins TRBV29-1 and TRBJ2-2; 7 nucleotides agree with TRBD2. The germline CDR1 and CDR2 sequences are SQVTM and ANQGSEA. The CDR3 has 15 amino acids. The junction had 9 bases not matched to a gene; V was cut back by 7 bases and J by 1 base. The CDR3 sequence is CSAALAEVNTGELFF. In nucleotides, the CDR3 is TGCAGCGCTGCCCTAGCGGAGGTGAACACCGGGGAGCTGTTTTTT.

The chain couples TRBV6-2 or TRBV6-3 to TRBJ2-7; D possibly uses TRBD1 or TRBD2 (5 bases each). Per the germline V gene, CDR1 is MNHEY and CDR2 is SVGEGT. This CDR3 region has 15 residues. V was shortened by 8 bases and J by 3 bases, with 20 bases between the two germline ends. CDR3 sequence: CASSDLGTSYYEQYF. The DNA of the CDR3 is TGTGCCAGCTCAGATCTTGGGACCTCCTACTACGAGCAGTACTTC.

The V gene is TRBV7-9, the J gene TRBJ2-5; unclear D gene. Trimming removed 3 bases from V and 3 bases from J, with 8 bases in between. From germline, CDR1 is SEHNR and CDR2 FQNEAQ (reference sequence). The CDR3 is made up of 13 amino acids. CDR3 nucleotide sequence: TGTGCCAGCAGCTTTGGGATTGAAGAGACCCAGTACTTC. This gives the protein CASSFGIEETQYF.

The chain uses TRBV19 and TRBJ1-5; D is uncertain. Trimming left V 2 bases short and J 5 bases short, with 10 bases between. Germline CDR1 and CDR2: LNHDA and SQIVND (reference sequence). This CDR3 has 14 amino acids. CDR3: CASSIREGYQPQHF. The CDR3 coding sequence is TGTGCCAGTAGTATAAGGGAAGGGTATCAGCCCCAGCATTTT. The full variable domain, with the rest looked up from reference TRBV19 and TRBJ1-5, is DGGITQSPKYLFRKEGQNVTLSCEQNLNHDAMYWYRQDPGQGLRLIYYSQIVNDFQKGDIAEGYSVSREKKESFPLTVTSAQKNPTAFYLCASSIREGYQPQHFGDGTRLSIL.

This chain joins TRBV12-3 or TRBV12-4 and TRBJ1-2; no definite D call. With 5 bases removed from V and 3 bases from J, the gap between germline ends came to 10 bases. CDR3 length: 13 residues. The CDR3 nucleotides read TGTGCCAGCAGTCGAACAGCAGACTATGGCTACACCTTC. This translates into CASSRTADYGYTF.

There are a few counts of this clonotype. The gene calls are TRBV5-6 and TRBJ2-3; tentatively, D is TRBD1 (5 bases). Trimming pared 4 bases from V and 1 base from J, leaving 19 bases between. The germline V gene encodes CDR1 SGHDT and CDR2 YYEEEE. The CDR3 covers 17 residues. This CDR3 is CASSPRQGVLRTDTQYF. DNA for the CDR3: TGTGCCAGCAGCCCTCGTCAGGGCGTACTCCGCACAGATACGCAGTATTTT.

There are a few counts of this clonotype. The gene calls are TRBV2 and TRBJ2-3; D not resolved. Germline V CDR1 and CDR2: SNHLY, FYNNEI. V lost 4 bases to trimming and J lost 0 bases, with 11 bases between them. This CDR3 is built from 15 residues. The CDR3 DNA reads TGTGCCAGCAGTGTAGGAGACCCTAGCACAGATACGCAGTATTTT. As protein: CASSVGDPSTDTQYF.

V gene TRBV5-1 combines with J gene TRBJ2-3; TRBD1 agrees at 7 bases. V was pared by 5 bases and J by 2 bases, with 11 bases of the junction left unmatched. CDR3 length: 16 residues. CDR1 is SGHRS and CDR2 is YFSETQ in the germline V gene. The DNA of the CDR3 is TGCGCCAGCAGGCGAGGGACAGCCCGCGACACAGATACGCAGTATTTT. It specifies CASRRGTARDTDTQYF.

A few counts support this clonotype. The chain has TRBV7-8 and TRBJ2-3; TRBD2 aligns across 13 bases. CDR1 and CDR2 from the germline V gene are SGHVS and FQNEAQ. V was pared by 2 bases and J by 0 bases, with 8 bases of the junction left unmatched. The CDR3 runs 19 residues. As DNA, the CDR3 is TGTGCCAGCAGCTTACCGGGACTAGCGGGGTCCTCTAGCACAGATACGCAGTATTTT. Its translation is CASSLPGLAGSSSTDTQYF.

The gene calls are TRBV29-1 and TRBJ2-1; 10 positions agree with TRBD1. V shed 7 bases and J 8 bases; nucleotides not matched to a gene: 5. The CDR3 length is 12 residues. Germline V gene data show CDR1 as SQVTM and CDR2 as ANQGSEA. The CDR3 loop is CSGGDRGYEQFF. As DNA, the CDR3 is TGCAGCGGCGGGGACAGGGGATATGAGCAGTTCTTC.

This rearrangement joins TRBV3-1 to TRBJ1-2; 7 bases map to TRBD1. With V trimmed by 1 base and J by 8 bases, 13 bases remained unmatched. The length of the CDR3 is 16 residues. The V gene's germline CDR1 is LGHDT and CDR2 YNNKEL (reference sequence). The CDR3 sequence: CASSQGPPKGAVGYTF. For the CDR3, the DNA is TGTGCCAGCAGCCAAGGTCCCCCTAAGGGGGCGGTCGGCTACACCTTC. Variable domain in full (rest from reference TRBV3-1 and TRBJ1-2): DTAVSQTPKYLVTQMGNDKSIKCEQNLGHDTMYWYKQDSKKFLKIMFSYNNKELIINETVPNRFSPKSPDKAHLNLHINSLELGDSAVYFCASSQGPPKGAVGYTFGSGTRLTVV.

This clonotype has only a few counts. The chain is built from TRBV10-3 and TRBJ2-1; the match to TRBD1 covers 10 bases. From germline, CDR1 is ENHRY and CDR2 SYGVKD. The CDR3 contains 14 residues. V gave up 6 bases and J gave up 6 bases; unmatched junction bases: 5. CDR3 bases: TGTGCCATCAGCGCCGGGACAGGGGTCAATGAGCAGTTCTTC. It encodes CAISAGTGVNEQFF.

This clonotype turned up a few times. This chain uses TRBV5-6 with TRBJ1-6; D is possibly TRBD1 (6 bases). Germline V gene sequence: CDR1 SGHDT, CDR2 YYEEEE. There are 14 residues in the CDR3. V lost 8 bases, J lost 7 bases, and 16 bases lay in between. CDR3 protein: CASGWGRGNSPLHF. The CDR3 nucleotides read TGTGCCAGTGGTTGGGGGCGCGGGAATTCACCCCTCCACTTT. The full variable domain, completed using reference TRBV5-6 and TRBJ1-6, is DAGVTQSPTHLIKTRGQQVTLRCSPKSGHDTVSWYQQALGQGPQFIFQYYEEEERQRGNFPDRFSGHQFPNYSSELNVNALLLGDSALYLCASGWGRGNSPLHFGNGTRLTVT.

This clonotype was seen more than once but under ten times. The genes are TRBV5-1 and TRBJ1-1; D is possibly TRBD1 (6 bases). The V gene's germline CDR1 is SGHRS and CDR2 YFSETQ. Trimming removed 1 base at V and 4 bases at J, with 14 bases between. The CDR3 runs 15 residues. CDR3 DNA: TGCGCCAGCAGCTTGCGGCAGGGGAGAGGCACTGAAGCTTTCTTT. Its translation: CASSLRQGRGTEAFF.

The genes are TRBV29-1 and TRBJ2-3, with TRBD2 identical over 8 bases. The ends lost 7 bases at V and 4 bases at J; junction bases unmatched: 16. The CDR3 is 16 residues long. Germline values: CDR1 SQVTM, CDR2 ANQGSEA. DNA for the CDR3: TGCAGCGCTGCTGGGGGCACTAGCGGACGAGCAGATACGCAGTATTTT. Protein: CSAAGGTSGRADTQYF.

The chain uses TRBV14 and TRBJ2-3, with D possibly TRBD2 on 5 matching bases. From germline, CDR1 is SGHDN and CDR2 FVKESK. The CDR3 spans 15 residues. Trimming removed 1 base at V and 0 bases at J, with 8 bases between. The CDR3 nucleotides are TGTGCCAGCAGCCAAGGGTGGACTAGCACAGATACGCAGTATTTT. This gives the protein CASSQGWTSTDTQYF.

This clonotype occurred many times. The chain combines TRBV6-4 with TRBJ2-7; 10 bases agree with TRBD2. The CDR3 spans 15 residues. The V gene end was trimmed by 5 bases and the J gene end by 1 base; junction bases not matched to a gene: 5. The V gene's germline CDR1 is MRHNA and CDR2 SNTAGT. The CDR3 DNA reads as TGTGCCAGCAGTCAGGGACTAGCGCCTTCCTACGAGCAGTACTTC. Its translation: CASSQGLAPSYEQYF.

J is TRBJ1-1 and V is TRBV2; D not resolved. The CDR3 runs 13 residues. Germline CDR1 SNHLY, CDR2 FYNNEI. Trimming shortened V by 6 bases and J by 6 bases, and 14 bases separated the two germline ends. CDR3 region: CASRLDIGAEAFF. In DNA, the CDR3 is TGTGCCAGCAGGCTCGACATAGGAGCTGAAGCTTTCTTT.

This sequence joins TRBV7-2 and TRBJ2-1; TRBD2 agrees at 15 bases. The junction had 12 bases not matched to a gene; V was cut back by 7 bases and J by 8 bases. Per germline, CDR1 SGHTA and CDR2 FQGNSA. This CDR3 comprises 17 residues. The CDR3, as DNA: TGTGCCAGCAACTCCCCCCGGGGGACTAGCGGGAGGTATGAGCAGTTCTTC. This codes for CASNSPRGTSGRYEQFF.

This clonotype has just a few counts. The rearrangement joins TRBV6-5 to TRBJ2-7; 11 bases are a match to TRBD1. Germline CDR1 and CDR2: MNHEY and SVGAGI. The CDR3 runs 15 residues. Losses at the gene ends were 6 bases for V and 3 bases for J; bases not matched to a gene: 7. The CDR3 is CASRTSGTGGYEQYF. The CDR3, as DNA: TGTGCCAGCAGAACCTCCGGGACAGGGGGCTACGAGCAGTACTTC.